The 11 T cell receptor beta chains below were found in one sample sequenced in a study of T cell changes during pregnancy in multiple sclerosis. Profiled with immunoSEQ multiplex PCR; TCRdb holds only in-frame clones, not every one. Of roughly 57,000 clones in the sample, roughly 90% were seen once. The sample consisted of CD4+ T cells from peripheral blood mononuclear cells, taken after pregnancy. Receptors originate from a female donor with multiple sclerosis, enrolled in a pregnancy study.

The V gene is TRBV4-3, the J gene TRBJ1-4, with a tentative D call TRBD1 (6 bases). CDR3 length: 15 amino acids. Trimming removed 0 bases at V and 5 bases at J, with 10 bases between. Germline V gene lookup returns CDR1 LGHNA and CDR2 YSLEER. The CDR3 DNA is TGCGCCAGCAGCCAAGACTGGGGGCGCAATGAAAAACTGTTTTTT. Residues: CASSQDWGRNEKLFF.

The chain employs TRBV4-3 and TRBJ1-2, with D maybe TRBD1 (5 bases). Trimming took 3 bases from V and 8 from J, leaving 13 bases between them. The CDR3 has 13 residues. Germline lookup yields CDR1 LGHNA and CDR2 YSLEER. CDR3 nucleotide sequence: TGCGCCAGCAGCCAGAGGCAGGGCGACGGCTACACCTTC. It specifies CASSQRQGDGYTF.

This chain links TRBV19 with TRBJ1-1; D unresolved. Per germline, CDR1 LNHDA and CDR2 SQIVND (reference sequence). V was cut by 10 bases and J by 2 bases, with 11 bases left in between. The CDR3 has 12 residues. CDR3 region: CAIEGENTEAFF. CDR3 nucleotide sequence: TGTGCCATCGAGGGAGAAAACACTGAAGCTTTCTTT.

This rearrangement joins TRBV9 to TRBJ2-6, with D maybe TRBD1 (5 bases). Trimming removed 4 bases from V and 4 bases from J, with 12 bases in between. CDR3 length equals 15 residues. The germline gives CDR1 SGDLS, CDR2 YYNGEE. Here the CDR3 DNA reads TGTGCCAGCAGCTTACGACAGTCCGGGGCCAACGTCCTGACTTTC. This codes for CASSLRQSGANVLTF.

This clone was seen once. V gene TRBV4-2 combines with J gene TRBJ2-7; 12 bases agree with TRBD2. CDR1 LGHNA and CDR2 YNFKEQ come from the germline V gene. This CDR3 has 18 residues. J lost 0 bases, V lost 1 base, and 7 bases had no gene match. The CDR3 bases are TGTGCCAGCAGCCAAGTTGCTAGCGGGGGGGGCAGCTCCTACGAGCAGTACTTC. Encoded protein: CASSQVASGGGSSYEQYF.

The gene calls are TRBV7-2 and TRBJ2-4; D may be TRBD2 (6 bases). The CDR3 has 14 residues. Deletions cut 6 bases from V and 5 bases from J, with 14 bases between. The germline CDR1 and CDR2 sequences are SGHTA and FQGNSA. CDR3 DNA: TGTGCCAGCAGTCCAACGGGGGTCCAAAACATTCAGTACTTC. As protein: CASSPTGVQNIQYF.

The chain carries TRBV5-4 and TRBJ1-2; D is possibly TRBD1 (6 bases). The CDR3 spans 15 residues. Germline CDR1 reads SGHNT; CDR2 reads YYREEE (reference sequence). Trimming cost V 4 bases and J 4 bases, with 17 bases left between them. CDR3 region: CASSNAGGGAYGYTF. The CDR3 coding sequence is TGTGCCAGCAGCAACGCCGGTGGGGGGGCCTATGGCTACACCTTC.

To note about this clone: One end of the junction is discordant with germline, which a read error may explain. The chain has TRBV20-1 and TRBJ2-4, with D possibly matching TRBD2 (5 bases). Germline V CDR1 and CDR2: DFQATT, SNEGSKA (reference sequence). The CDR3 sequence is 11 residues long. The CDR3 here is CSARKAAELNF. Here the CDR3 DNA reads TGCAGTGCTAGAAAAGCGGCGGAATTGAACTTC.

This clone was detected a few times. The chain couples TRBV6-5 to TRBJ1-1; TRBD1 aligns across 8 bases. The V gene's germline CDR1 is MNHEY and CDR2 SVGAGI. CDR3 length: 16 residues. Losses at the gene ends were 0 bases for V and 1 base for J; bases not matched to a gene: 4. CDR3 residues: CASSYSGGQENTEAFF. The CDR3 nucleotides are TGTGCCAGCAGTTACTCGGGGGGACAGGAGAACACTGAAGCTTTCTTT.

The rearrangement uses TRBV5-4 and TRBJ1-1; D is perhaps TRBD1 (6 bases). Germline V gives CDR1 SGHNT, CDR2 YYREEE (reference sequence). The germline V and J ends were trimmed by 3 bases and 4 bases, with 16 bases remaining between them. This CDR3 comprises 15 residues. The CDR3 coding sequence is TGTGCCAGCAGCTCCCCGACAGGTTCAAGCACTGAAGCTTTCTTT. Residues: CASSSPTGSSTEAFF.

The chain uses TRBV16 and TRBJ1-4; D perhaps matches TRBD1 (5 bases). Trimming shortened V by 5 bases and J by 7 bases, and 8 bases separated the two germline ends. Germline CDR1 KGHSY, CDR2 FQNENV. The CDR3 is 12 amino acids. CDR3 sequence: CASSDRGEKLFF. Written as DNA, the CDR3 is TGTGCCAGCAGCGACAGAGGTGAAAAACTGTTTTTT.